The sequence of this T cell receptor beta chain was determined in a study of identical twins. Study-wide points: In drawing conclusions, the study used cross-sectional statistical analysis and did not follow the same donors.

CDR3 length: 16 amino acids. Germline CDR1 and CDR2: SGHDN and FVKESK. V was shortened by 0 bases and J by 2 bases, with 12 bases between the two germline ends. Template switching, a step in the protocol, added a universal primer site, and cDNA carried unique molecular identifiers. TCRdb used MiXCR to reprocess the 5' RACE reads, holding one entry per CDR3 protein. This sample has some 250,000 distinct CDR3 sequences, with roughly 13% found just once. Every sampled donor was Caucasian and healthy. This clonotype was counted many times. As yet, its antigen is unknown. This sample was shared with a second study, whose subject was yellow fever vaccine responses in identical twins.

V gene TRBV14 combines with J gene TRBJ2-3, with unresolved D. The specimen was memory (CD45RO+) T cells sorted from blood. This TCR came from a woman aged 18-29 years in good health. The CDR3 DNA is TGTGCCAGCAGCCAAGACCTTACTGCACCCACAGATACGCAGTATTTT. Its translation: CASSQDLTAPTDTQYF.